One sample yielded the 17 T cell receptor beta chains listed below, sequenced in a study of patients and donors after allogeneic stem cell transplantation. MiXCR, run by TCRdb on the RT-PCR reads, gives a single entry per CDR3 protein. The sample has approximately 140,000 distinct CDR3 sequences; over 30% are singletons. The source material was blood, either unsorted or a sorted T cell fraction (not recorded which). The source is a human donor who was either an allogeneic HSCT recipient or a stem cell or donor lymphocyte infusion donor (not recorded which). It is not recorded whose cells these are; they may come from a transplant donor.

V and J are TRBV5-5 and TRBJ1-5, with D unclear. The V and J ends lost 4 bases and 4 bases respectively, with 12 bases between them. The CDR3 spans 14 residues. The germline CDR1 and CDR2 sequences are SGHKS and YYEKEE (reference sequence). CDR3 sequence reads: CASSPLGGNQPQHF. In nucleotides, the CDR3 is TGTGCCAGCAGCCCGCTAGGAGGGAATCAGCCCCAGCATTTT.

This sequence joins TRBV29-1 and TRBJ1-5; 8 positions agree with TRBD1. The V gene's germline CDR1 is SQVTM and CDR2 ANQGSEA. The CDR3 consists of 13 residues. J was trimmed by 6 bases and V by 4 bases; bases with no gene match: 5. CDR3 region: CSVADRESQPQHF. The CDR3, as DNA: TGCAGCGTTGCGGACAGGGAGAGTCAGCCCCAGCATTTT.

This clonotype turned up a few times. The V gene is TRBV10-3, the J gene TRBJ2-7, with D possibly matching TRBD2 (6 bases). CDR3 length: 14 amino acids. V was pared by 8 bases and J by 3 bases, with 17 bases between. The germline gives CDR1 ENHRY, CDR2 SYGVKD. CDR3 sequence: CAIQQEGRIYEQYF. The CDR3 DNA sequence: TGTGCCATCCAACAGGAGGGGAGAATCTACGAGCAGTACTTC.

The chain carries TRBV2 and TRBJ2-5, with 11 bases lining up with TRBD1. V trimming: 10 bases; J trimming: 5 bases; junction bases outside the gene matches: 6. The CDR3 length is 13 residues. Per the germline V gene, CDR1 is SNHLY and CDR2 is FYNNEI. CDR3: CATSDRGQETQYF. For the CDR3, the DNA is TGTGCCACCTCGGACAGGGGGCAGGAGACCCAGTACTTC.

This chain joins TRBV28 and TRBJ2-7; D gene uncertain. This CDR3 comprises 15 residues. Trimming stripped 5 bases from V and 0 bases from J, with 14 bases between. Germline V lookup: CDR1 MDHEN, CDR2 SYDVKM. CDR3 nucleotides: TGTGCCAGCAGTCCCCGGGTCTTACTCTCCTACGAGCAGTACTTC. Amino acids: CASSPRVLLSYEQYF.

This clonotype turned up a few times. The J gene is TRBJ1-1, the V gene TRBV5-1, with D unclear. CDR3 length: 11 residues. CDR1 is SGHRS and CDR2 is YFSETQ in the germline V gene. Trimming removed 7 bases at V and 1 base at J, with 5 bases between. The CDR3 region has the DNA TGCGCCAGCGGGTCGAACACTGAAGCTTTCTTT. Its protein is CASGSNTEAFF.

This clonotype was counted ten times or more. The V gene is TRBV20-1, the J gene TRBJ1-4; D remains unclear. Per germline, CDR1 DFQATT and CDR2 SNEGSKA (reference sequence). The V and J ends lost 5 bases and 7 bases respectively, with 14 bases between them. The CDR3 consists of 13 residues. The CDR3 sequence: CSAVDSGGEKLFF. The CDR3 region has the DNA TGCAGTGCTGTGGACTCCGGAGGTGAAAAACTGTTTTTT.

Of note for this clonotype: The junction does not match germline at one end; this may be a read error. This chain connects TRBV12-3 or TRBV12-4 to TRBJ1-4; D is unclear. The CDR3 has 11 amino acids. DNA of the CDR3: TGTGCCAGCTGTTTGGGTGAAAAACTGTTTTTT. Protein product: CASCLGEKLFF.

Details on this clonotype: At one boundary the junction diverges from the germline segment, which might be a read error. The chain recombines TRBV7-7 with TRBJ1-4; no clear D gene. Germline CDR1 is SSHAT and CDR2 is FNYEAQ (reference sequence). CDR3 length equals 16 residues. The CDR3 is CASNRSLRRWDEKLFF. The CDR3 DNA reads TGTGCTAGCAACCGATCATTGCGCAGATGGGATGAAAAACTGTTTTTT.

Only a few counts were recorded for this clonotype. The V and J genes are TRBV15 and TRBJ2-3; no reliable D call. The CDR3 is made up of 12 amino acids. Looked up from germline, CDR1 is LNHNV and CDR2 is YYDKDF (reference sequence). The V gene lost 1 base and the J gene lost 5 bases, with 4 bases spanning the gap. Here the CDR3 reads CATSRVLDTQYF. As DNA, the CDR3 is TGTGCCACCAGCAGAGTTTTAGATACGCAGTATTTT.

This clonotype has a handful of counts. This chain uses TRBV12-3 or TRBV12-4 with TRBJ1-4; 11 nucleotides match TRBD1. The trim removed 3 bases at V and 7 bases at J, leaving 1 base unmatched. This CDR3 is 14 amino acids long. The DNA of the CDR3 is TGTGCCAGCAGTTTGGACAGGGGGCGTGAAAAACTGTTTTTT. Amino acid sequence: CASSLDRGREKLFF.

This clonotype was picked up a small number of times. The CDR3 nucleotides read TGTGCCAGCAGTTTGCGACAGGGCGCGTCAGGGGAAGCTTTCTTT. This codes for CASSLRQGASGEAFF. The rearrangement joins TRBV12-3 or TRBV12-4 to TRBJ1-1; 7 bases map to TRBD1. With V trimmed by 3 bases and J by 8 bases, 12 bases remained unmatched. The CDR3 is made up of 15 amino acids.

The V and J genes are TRBV27 and TRBJ1-1; perhaps TRBD1 as D (6 bases). The germline gives CDR1 MNHEY, CDR2 SMNVEV (reference sequence). V was trimmed by 8 bases and J by 5 bases, leaving 9 bases between them. The CDR3 spans 11 residues. In nucleotides, the CDR3 is TGTGCCAGCTGTAGGGGGACTGAAGCTTTCTTT. This encodes CASCRGTEAFF.

This chain connects TRBV4-3 to TRBJ2-3; D may be TRBD2 (7 bases). The CDR3 covers 16 residues. Germline V CDR1 and CDR2: LGHNA, YSLEER. The V end was cut by 4 bases, the J end by 7 bases, with 21 bases between. CDR3: CASSPQRGHSGNTQYF. The CDR3 region has the DNA TGCGCCAGCAGCCCCCAGCGGGGACACTCGGGAAATACGCAGTATTTT.

This rearrangement joins TRBV7-9 to TRBJ1-3; D gene ambiguous. CDR1 SEHNR and CDR2 FQNEAQ come from the germline V gene (reference sequence). This CDR3 has 17 amino acids. Between the trimmed V and J ends, which lost 1 base and 0 bases, there was a span of 13 bases. The chain's CDR3 is CASSLVVTITSGNTIYF. CDR3 DNA sequence: TGTGCCAGCAGCTTAGTCGTTACGATCACCTCTGGAAACACCATATATTTT. Drawing the rest from reference TRBV7-9 and TRBJ1-3, the complete variable domain is DTGVSQNPRHKITKRGQNVTFRCDPISEHNRLYWYRQTLGQGPEFLTYFQNEAQLEKSRLLSDRFSAERPKGSFSTLEIQRTEQGDSAMYLCASSLVVTITSGNTIYFGEGSWLTVV.

The chain employs TRBV12-3 or TRBV12-4 and TRBJ2-4; D perhaps matches TRBD1 (5 bases). The CDR3 length is 14 residues. V gave up 2 bases and J gave up 8 bases, with 13 bases separating them. The CDR3 region has the DNA TGTGCCAGCAGTTTAAGAACCCTCAGGGACATTCAGTACTTC. Translation: CASSLRTLRDIQYF.

This sequence joins TRBV10-3 and TRBJ2-3, with 9 bases that match TRBD2. V was clipped by 2 bases and J by 4 bases; unmatched bases: 7. CDR1 ENHRY and CDR2 SYGVKD come from the germline V gene. This CDR3 has 16 amino acids. The CDR3 DNA reads as TGTGCCATCAGTGAGCTGGATAGCGGGGGTGCAGATACGCAGTATTTT. Translating it yields CAISELDSGGADTQYF.